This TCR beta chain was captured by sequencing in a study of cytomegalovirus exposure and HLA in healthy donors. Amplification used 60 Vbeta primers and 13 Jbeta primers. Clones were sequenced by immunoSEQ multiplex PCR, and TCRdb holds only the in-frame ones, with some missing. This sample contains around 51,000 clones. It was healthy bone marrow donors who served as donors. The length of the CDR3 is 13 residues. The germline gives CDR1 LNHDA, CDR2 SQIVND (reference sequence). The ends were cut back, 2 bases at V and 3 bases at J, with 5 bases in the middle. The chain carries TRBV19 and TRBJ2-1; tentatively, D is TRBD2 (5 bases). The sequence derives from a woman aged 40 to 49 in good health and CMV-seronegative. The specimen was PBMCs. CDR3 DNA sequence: TGTGCCAGTAGTATACGGGACTACAATGAGCAGTTCTTC. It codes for CASSIRDYNEQFF.